These 18 T cell receptor beta chains share one sample of origin, sequenced in a study of low-dose radiotherapy and immunotherapy resistance in tumors. Time point meaning: before trial treatment. First-strand cDNA used TRAV- and TRBV-specific primers, covering alpha and beta chains. TCR amplification used around 20 PCR cycles, a constant-region primer and a V-primer adapter. A single record per CDR3 protein comes from TCRdb applying MiXCR to the reads. This sample has about 82,000 distinct CDR3 sequences, with about 20% found just once. Sample: PBMCs, taken before treatment. Source of these receptors: a male donor with prostate cancer.

In its sample, this clonotype was seen many times. The chain has TRBV7-2 and TRBJ1-1, with 7 bases matching TRBD1. This CDR3 region has 16 residues. The germline V gene encodes CDR1 SGHTA and CDR2 FQGNSA. The J segment lost 6 bases and the V segment lost 6 bases, leaving 16 bases of the junction unmatched. CDR3: CASRKPGDRGQSEAFF. CDR3 sequence (DNA): TGTGCCAGCAGAAAACCGGGGGACAGAGGGCAGTCTGAAGCTTTCTTT.

This clonotype showed up many times. The rearrangement joins TRBV7-9 to TRBJ1-6, with D unresolved. The CDR3 is 18 amino acids. The V end was cut by 4 bases, the J end by 13 bases, with 29 bases between. CDR1 is SEHNR, CDR2 FQNEAQ, per germline (reference sequence). The CDR3 nucleotides read TGTGCCAGCAGCTCTAGCCCGATAACGGATACCGACTTCTTTCCCCTCCACTTT. Encoded protein: CASSSSPITDTDFFPLHF.

This clonotype was observed at least ten times. V gene TRBV6-5 combines with J gene TRBJ1-2; 7 positions match TRBD1. The CDR3 length is 13 residues. Germline lookup yields CDR1 MNHEY and CDR2 SVGAGI. V was clipped by 1 base and J by 6 bases; unmatched bases: 2. The CDR3 spells CASSYLTGHGYTF. As DNA, the CDR3 is TGTGCCAGCAGTTACTTGACAGGGCATGGCTACACCTTC.

This clonotype has a count of ten or more. The V call is TRBV25-1, the J call TRBJ2-1, with 7 bases that match TRBD1. Germline trimming cut 6 bases from V and 10 bases from J; bases unmatched to any gene: 12. Germline V gene lookup returns CDR1 MGHDK and CDR2 SYGVNS. CDR3 length equals 14 residues. The CDR3 sequence: CASSGRTGSGEQFF. As DNA, the CDR3 is TGTGCCAGCAGCGGACGGACAGGCTCTGGGGAGCAGTTCTTC.

This clonotype was found many times. V is TRBV5-5 and J is TRBJ2-4; D gene ambiguous. V gave up 0 bases and J gave up 7 bases, with 17 bases separating them. Looked up from germline, CDR1 is SGHKS and CDR2 is YYEKEE (reference sequence). CDR3 size: 16 residues. The CDR3 spells CASSLDFSAGINIQYF. The CDR3 nucleotides are TGTGCCAGCAGCTTGGATTTCTCGGCAGGTATCAACATTCAGTACTTC.

This clonotype has a count of ten or more. CDR3 loop: CASSSHGAGTSTDTQYF. For the CDR3, the DNA is TGTGCCAGCAGCTCCCATGGGGCCGGGACTAGCACAGATACGCAGTATTTT. This chain links TRBV11-2 with TRBJ2-3; D possibly corresponds to TRBD2 (6 bases). V lost 4 bases to trimming and J lost 0 bases, with 17 bases between them. CDR1 is SGHAT, CDR2 FQNNGV, per germline. The CDR3 length is 17 residues.

This clonotype was counted at least ten times. This chain links TRBV28 with TRBJ2-7; D tentatively reads TRBD1 or TRBD2 (7 bases each). The germline V and J ends were trimmed by 3 bases and 1 base, with 19 bases remaining between them. There are 17 residues in the CDR3. CDR1 MDHEN and CDR2 SYDVKM come from the germline V gene. Written as DNA, the CDR3 is TGTGCCAGCAGTTTCGGGGGGCCGCAGGGGGATTCCTACGAGCAGTACTTC. Amino acids: CASSFGGPQGDSYEQYF.

This clonotype was found many times. The chain recombines TRBV29-1 with TRBJ2-7, with 8 bases identical to TRBD2. Germline V gene lookup returns CDR1 SQVTM and CDR2 ANQGSEA. CDR3 length: 14 residues. Unmatched junction bases numbered 5, after V lost 4 bases and J lost 0 bases. CDR3 amino acids: CSVVSSGSSYEQYF. In DNA, the CDR3 is TGCAGCGTTGTCTCCAGCGGGAGCTCCTACGAGCAGTACTTC.

This clonotype has a count of ten or more. The gene calls are TRBV20-1 and TRBJ2-5; D is possibly TRBD1 or TRBD2 (7 bases each). Germline-derived CDR1 and CDR2 are DFQATT and SNEGSKA (reference sequence). V was pared by 3 bases and J by 5 bases, with 13 bases between. The CDR3 totals 13 residues. This CDR3 is CSARGGGWETQYF. The CDR3 DNA follows: TGCAGTGCTAGGGGAGGGGGCTGGGAGACCCAGTACTTC.

A remark on this clonotype: A much larger clone is a single base away; this may be a read error. The CDR3 loop reads CPSSQGGQGGGELFF. The CDR3 DNA sequence: TGCCCCAGCAGCCAAGGGGGACAGGGTGGCGGGGAGCTGTTTTTT. The chain is built from TRBV4-3 and TRBJ2-2; 9 bases line up with TRBD1. The germline V gene has CDR1 LGHNA and CDR2 YSLEER. This CDR3 is 15 amino acids long.

This clonotype was observed at least ten times. The rearrangement joins TRBV12-3 or TRBV12-4 to TRBJ1-1; D possibly corresponds to TRBD1 (5 bases). The V and J ends lost 7 bases and 5 bases respectively, with 17 bases between them. The CDR3 runs to 14 residues. As DNA, the CDR3 is TGTGCCAGCACTCGACAGTCAACGGGGACTGAAGCTTTCTTT. Encoded protein: CASTRQSTGTEAFF.

This clonotype appeared a few times. The chain uses TRBV7-2 and TRBJ2-2, with 9 bases that match TRBD2. The CDR3 runs to 13 residues. Germline V lookup: CDR1 SGHTA, CDR2 FQGNSA. V gave up 8 bases and J gave up 5 bases; unmatched junction bases: 3. The DNA of the CDR3 is TGTGCCAGCGGCGGGGGGGCTACCGGGGAGCTGTTTTTT. It encodes CASGGGATGELFF.

As regards this clonotype: A far larger clone is one nucleotide away, so this likely arose from a read error. The chain combines TRBV3-1 with TRBJ2-1; D ambiguous. Trimming removed 4 bases from V and 13 bases from J, with 26 bases in between. The V gene's germline CDR1 is LGHDT and CDR2 YNNKEL (reference sequence). The CDR3 runs 16 residues. CDR3 amino acids: CASSPRALFGKETQFF. The CDR3 DNA is TGTGCCAGCAGCCCAAGGGCTCTGTTTGGGAAAGAGACCCAGTTCTTC.

The CDR3 DNA sequence: TGTGCCAGCAGCTTAGTAGCGGGGGGGCCAGCAGATACGCAGTATTTT. Translated, it gives CASSLVAGGPADTQYF. V is TRBV13 and J is TRBJ2-3, with 11 bases aligning to TRBD2. The CDR3 is made up of 16 amino acids. Germline CDR1 and CDR2: PRHDT and FYEKMQ (reference sequence). V shed 1 base and J 4 bases; nucleotides not matched to a gene: 4.

The chain links TRBV5-4 to TRBJ2-7; 12 nucleotides agree with TRBD2. CDR1 and CDR2 from the germline V gene are SGHNT and YYREEE (reference sequence). CDR3 length equals 16 residues. The junction had 6 bases not matched to a gene; V was cut back by 4 bases and J by 1 base. The CDR3 spells CASSRETSGRSYEQYF. DNA for the CDR3: TGTGCCAGCAGCCGCGAAACTAGCGGGAGGTCCTACGAGCAGTACTTC.

The V gene is TRBV12-3 or TRBV12-4, the J gene TRBJ2-7, with D tentatively TRBD1 or TRBD2 (5 bases each). Trimming took off 5 bases at V and 3 bases at J, with 17 bases between the two ends. The CDR3 runs 15 residues. The CDR3 is CASSPRDGFYYEQYF. The CDR3 DNA reads as TGTGCCAGCAGTCCCAGGGACGGATTTTACTACGAGCAGTACTTC.

This clonotype was seen at least ten times. The chain is built from TRBV30 and TRBJ2-5, with 12 bases that match TRBD1. V lost 3 bases, J lost 5 bases, and 16 bases stayed unmatched. The CDR3 has 18 residues. In germline, CDR1 is GTSNPN, CDR2 SVGIG (reference sequence). The CDR3 coding sequence is TGTGCCTGGAGAGGCGTTTCGGCGGGACAGGGGGCTCGGGAGACCCAGTACTTC. Translation gives CAWRGVSAGQGARETQYF.

In this sample, this clonotype turned up many times. The chain is built from TRBV10-1 and TRBJ1-2; D unresolved. In germline, CDR1 is WNHNN, CDR2 SYGVQD (reference sequence). CDR3 length equals 15 residues. The ends were cut back, 0 bases at V and 2 bases at J, with 10 bases in the middle. CDR3 amino acids: CASSESRASNYGYTF. The DNA of the CDR3 is TGCGCCAGCAGTGAGTCCCGGGCATCAAACTATGGCTACACCTTC.